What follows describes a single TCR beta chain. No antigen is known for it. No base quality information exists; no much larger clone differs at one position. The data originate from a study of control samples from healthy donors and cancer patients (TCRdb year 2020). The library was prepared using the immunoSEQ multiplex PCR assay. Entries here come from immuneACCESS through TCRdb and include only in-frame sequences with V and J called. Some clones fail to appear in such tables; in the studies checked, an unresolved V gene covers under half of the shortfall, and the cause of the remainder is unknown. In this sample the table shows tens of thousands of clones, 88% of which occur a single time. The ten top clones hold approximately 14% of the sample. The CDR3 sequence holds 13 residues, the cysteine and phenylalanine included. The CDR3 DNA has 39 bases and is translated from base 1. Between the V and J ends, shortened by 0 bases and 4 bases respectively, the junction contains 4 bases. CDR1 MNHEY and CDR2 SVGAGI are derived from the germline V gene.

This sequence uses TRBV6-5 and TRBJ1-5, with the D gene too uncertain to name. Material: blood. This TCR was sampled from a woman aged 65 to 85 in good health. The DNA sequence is TGTGCCAGCAGTTACTCTAAGAATCAGCCCCAGCATTTT. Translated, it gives CASSYSKNQPQHF.